This paragraph reports one T cell receptor beta chain. These data originate in a study of blood T cell repertoires in COVID-19. Study overall: Spain, Italy and the United States supplied samples that represented acute and convalescent COVID-19. Nucleic acid was either cDNA or gDNA, and it came from T cells, B-cell-depleted T cells, or PBMCs.

CDR3 length: 12 amino acids. Germline CDR1 reads DFQATT; CDR2 reads SNEGSKA (reference sequence). V lost 3 bases and J 4 bases, leaving 9 bases between the germline ends. Authors' data handling: Counts of nucleated cells, estimated from reference gene primer amplification, were obtained. Sequenced by immunoSEQ multiplex PCR; TCRdb stores in-frame clones only, minus some. The V and J calls and the clone size are those of that table, but D and trimming were determined from the DNA. The data show over 110,000 clones, 65% to 90% seen once. The receptor's source is a man in his fifties or sixties with active or convalescent COVID-19. The chain recombines TRBV20-1 with TRBJ1-2; D is ambiguous. Sequencing was performed on peripheral blood. This CDR3 reads CSASGGAYGYTF. CDR3 in DNA: TGCAGTGCTAGTGGTGGAGCCTATGGCTACACCTTC.